Shown below are 5 T cell receptor beta chains from a single sample sequenced in a study of blood T cell repertoires in COVID-19. TCRdb's table, derived via immunoSEQ multiplex PCR, lists solely in-frame clones and lacks some. The sample lists roughly 250,000 clones; approximately 87% were seen once. Input material: peripheral blood. These receptors were collected from a woman in her 30s with COVID-19, enrolled during active disease.

The count of this clone is one. V and J are TRBV19 and TRBJ1-2, with D uncertain. V gave up 8 bases and J gave up 8 bases, with 12 bases separating them. Germline V CDR1 and CDR2: LNHDA, SQIVND (reference sequence). The CDR3 runs 11 residues. The CDR3 protein is CASRGQRGYTF. As DNA, the CDR3 is TGTGCCAGTCGAGGGCAGAGAGGCTACACCTTC.

The V call is TRBV5-1, the J call TRBJ1-2, with TRBD1 as a possible D gene (5 bases). Germline loops: CDR1 SGHRS, CDR2 YFSETQ. Trimming took off 4 bases at V and 8 bases at J, with 21 bases between the two ends. This CDR3 is built from 15 residues. The CDR3 DNA sequence: TGCGCCAGCAGCCCAAACGACCAGGGCTCCGACGGCTACACCTTC. It codes for CASSPNDQGSDGYTF.

A few counts support this clone. The chain couples TRBV30 to TRBJ1-1; TRBD1 matches at 11 bases. The CDR3 has 13 amino acids. CDR1 and CDR2 (germline): GTSNPN, SVGIG (reference sequence). V was pared by 5 bases and J by 3 bases, with 2 bases of the junction left unmatched. In DNA form, the CDR3 reads TGTGCCTGGGGGGACAGGGGGTACACTGAAGCTTTCTTT. Translating gives CAWGDRGYTEAFF.

The rearrangement joins TRBV7-9 to TRBJ2-3, with 7 bases fitting TRBD1. Per germline, CDR1 SEHNR and CDR2 FQNEAQ (reference sequence). The V segment lost 4 bases and the J segment 1 base; nucleotides outside the gene matches: 14. The length of the CDR3 is 18 residues. The CDR3 DNA reads TGTGCCAGCAGCTCAAAACAGGGGCTTCTACTCCGCACAGATACGCAGTATTTT. This translates into CASSSKQGLLLRTDTQYF.

This chain joins TRBV2 and TRBJ2-1; 8 nucleotides line up with TRBD1. Germline values: CDR1 SNHLY, CDR2 FYNNEI. This CDR3 has 14 amino acids. J lost 5 bases, V lost 8 bases, and 8 bases had no gene match. CDR3 in amino acids: CASQTDRGDNEQFF. CDR3 bases: TGTGCCAGCCAAACCGACAGGGGTGACAATGAGCAGTTCTTC.